One and the same sample provided the 30 T cell receptor beta chains below, sequenced in a study of T-cell memory formation after mild COVID-19. A single record per CDR3 protein comes from TCRdb applying MiXCR to the 5' RACE reads. The sample has 210,000 or so distinct CDR3 sequences; 10% are singletons. The specimen was PBMCs or a T cell subset sorted from them (not recorded which). Source of these receptors: a man younger than 35 who had mild COVID-19 (a few samples of this study predate the infection). Cell type and time point are not known.

This clonotype was found a few times. V is TRBV5-1 and J is TRBJ2-7; weak D call: TRBD2 (6 bases). The V end lost 5 bases, the J end lost 4 bases, and 7 bases lay between the germline ends. Germline V CDR1 and CDR2: SGHRS, YFSETQ. The CDR3 covers 11 residues. CDR3 region: CASRSGYEQYF. In DNA form, the CDR3 reads TGCGCCAGCAGGAGCGGGTACGAGCAGTACTTC.

This clonotype came up many times. The rearrangement joins TRBV5-1 to TRBJ2-4; D may be TRBD1 or TRBD2 (5 bases each). Germline V gene lookup returns CDR1 SGHRS and CDR2 YFSETQ. The CDR3 consists of 15 residues. Trimming took off 5 bases at V and 0 bases at J, with 12 bases between the two ends. The chain's CDR3 is CASRPTGLAKNIQYF. The CDR3 DNA follows: TGCGCCAGCAGACCGACGGGGCTAGCCAAAAACATTCAGTACTTC.

Only a few counts were recorded for this clonotype. The chain combines TRBV4-2 with TRBJ1-4; 10 nucleotides match TRBD1. Germline CDR1 is LGHNA and CDR2 is YNFKEQ. This CDR3 has 15 amino acids. V lost 5 bases to trimming and J lost 6 bases; unmatched junction nucleotides: 6. The CDR3 loop reads CASSGFGTGDEKLFF. The CDR3 DNA is TGTGCCAGCAGCGGATTCGGGACAGGGGATGAAAAACTGTTTTTT.

This clonotype was recorded a few times. This chain connects TRBV3-1 to TRBJ2-7; no reliable D call. The CDR3 contains 12 residues. CDR1 and CDR2 (germline): LGHDT, YNNKEL (reference sequence). Trimming cost V 0 bases and J 6 bases, with 6 bases left between them. The CDR3 sequence: CASSQDIREQYF. DNA for the CDR3: TGTGCCAGCAGCCAAGATATTCGCGAGCAGTACTTC.

The chain uses TRBV18 and TRBJ2-3; TRBD1 aligns across 7 bases. The germline CDR1 and CDR2 sequences are KGHSH and LQKENI. V lost 2 bases and J lost 3; bases outside the gene matches: 8. There are 16 residues in the CDR3. CDR3 nucleotides: TGTGCCAGCTCACCAGAAGGACAGGCTTGGACAGATACGCAGTATTTT. Encoded protein: CASSPEGQAWTDTQYF.

The sample holds a few counts of this clonotype. This rearrangement joins TRBV6-5 to TRBJ2-1, with D uncertain. This CDR3 contains 12 residues. V dropped 5 bases and J dropped 7 bases, with 9 bases sitting between them. Germline V CDR1 and CDR2: MNHEY, SVGAGI. In nucleotides, the CDR3 is TGTGCCAGCAGTCCCCGCACTAATGAGCAGTTCTTC. Translating gives CASSPRTNEQFF.

The V call is TRBV6-2 or TRBV6-3, the J call TRBJ1-5, with D possibly matching TRBD1 (6 bases). The CDR3 has 16 residues. From germline, CDR1 is MNHEY and CDR2 SVGEGT. The V end was cut by 0 bases, the J end by 5 bases, with 14 bases between. The CDR3 DNA sequence: TGTGCCAGCAGTTACTCGAGCGGAGAGGGGGATCAGCCCCAGCATTTT. Protein: CASSYSSGEGDQPQHF.

V is TRBV29-1 and J is TRBJ1-2; weak D call: TRBD1 (5 bases). The CDR3 consists of 13 residues. V dropped 4 bases and J dropped 3 bases, with 12 bases sitting between them. Looked up from germline, CDR1 is SQVTM and CDR2 is ANQGSEA. The CDR3 region has the DNA TGCAGCGTTGCCACGGGGGGACACTATGGCTACACCTTC. Residues: CSVATGGHYGYTF. Together with reference TRBV29-1 and TRBJ1-2, the CDR3 gives the full variable domain: SAVISQKPSRDICQRGTSLTIQCQVDSQVTMMFWYRQQPGQSLTLIATANQGSEATYESGFVIDKFPISRPNLTFSTLTVSNMSPEDSSIYLCSVATGGHYGYTFGSGTRLTVV.

Many counts were recorded for this clonotype. The rearrangement uses TRBV12-3 or TRBV12-4 and TRBJ2-7; D possibly corresponds to TRBD2 (7 bases). The CDR3 is 13 amino acids. Trimming shortened V by 6 bases and J by 6 bases, and 15 bases separated the two germline ends. The CDR3 is CASSRRRGGEQYF. DNA for the CDR3: TGTGCCAGCAGCCGGAGGAGGGGGGGCGAGCAGTACTTC.

The sample holds a few counts of this clonotype. The chain links TRBV5-1 to TRBJ1-5; 9 bases are shared with TRBD1. Trimming took 6 bases from V and 5 from J; bases not matched to a gene: 9. Per the germline V gene, CDR1 is SGHRS and CDR2 is YFSETQ. This CDR3 region has 15 residues. The DNA of the CDR3 is TGCGCCAGCAAATCCGGGACAGGGTACGATCAGCCCCAGCATTTT. Protein: CASKSGTGYDQPQHF. Supplemented by reference TRBV5-1 and TRBJ1-5, the full variable domain reads KAGVTQTPRYLIKTRGQQVTLSCSPISGHRSVSWYQQTPGQGLQFLFEYFSETQRNKGNFPGRFSGRQFSNSRSEMNVSTLELGDSALYLCASKSGTGYDQPQHFGDGTRLSIL.

The rearrangement uses TRBV7-6 and TRBJ1-1; weak D call: TRBD1 (5 bases). This CDR3 is built from 15 residues. CDR1 and CDR2 from the germline V gene are SGHVS and FNYEAQ. V lost 5 bases and J lost 2, with 15 bases in between. This CDR3 is CASSPPGTKNTEAFF. CDR3 coding DNA: TGTGCCAGCAGCCCCCCCGGGACCAAAAACACTGAAGCTTTCTTT.

The V gene is TRBV6-6, the J gene TRBJ2-7, with 11 nucleotides matching TRBD2. J was trimmed by 7 bases and V by 7 bases; bases with no gene match: 6. Germline V gene sequence: CDR1 MNHNY, CDR2 SVGAGI (reference sequence). The CDR3 runs 13 residues. CDR3 in DNA: TGTGCCAGCAACCTAGCGGGGGGTGGTGAGCAGTACGTC. Its translation: CASNLAGGGEQYV.

The genes are TRBV6-2 or TRBV6-3 and TRBJ2-5, with 7 bases identical to TRBD1. CDR1 MNHEY and CDR2 SVGEGT come from the germline V gene. J lost 5 bases, V lost 5 bases, and 11 bases had no gene match. The CDR3 extends over 15 amino acids. The CDR3 region is CASSAFRGNRETQYF. The CDR3 coding sequence is TGTGCCAGCAGTGCATTCAGGGGGAACCGGGAGACCCAGTACTTC.

The chain employs TRBV7-9 and TRBJ2-5; D remains ambiguous. Trimming removed 3 bases from V and 7 bases from J, with 3 bases in between. Per the germline V gene, CDR1 is SEHNR and CDR2 is FQNEAQ (reference sequence). This CDR3 region has 10 residues. In DNA form, the CDR3 reads TGTGCCAGCAGCTTTGGGACCCAGTACTTC. Protein: CASSFGTQYF.

This clonotype turned up a few times. The CDR3 DNA follows: TGTGCCAGCAGCGGCCGTGGATCGGCAGGTGCTAATGAAAAACTGTTTTTT. Translation: CASSGRGSAGANEKLFF. The chain has TRBV5-5 and TRBJ1-4; D unclear. CDR1 SGHKS and CDR2 YYEKEE come from the germline V gene (reference sequence). Trimming removed 4 bases from V and 3 bases from J, with 19 bases in between. The CDR3 contains 17 residues.

This clonotype has only a few counts. The chain couples TRBV5-1 to TRBJ2-7; 7 nucleotides line up with TRBD1. V was clipped by 4 bases and J by 0 bases; unmatched bases: 4. CDR1 and CDR2 from the germline V gene are SGHRS and YFSETQ. CDR3 length: 14 amino acids. CDR3 amino acids: CASSTRDSSYEQYF. The CDR3 nucleotides read TGCGCCAGCAGCACCCGGGACAGCTCCTACGAGCAGTACTTC.

Points on this clonotype: The missing conserved phenylalanine or tryptophan at the end of this CDR3 makes a read error likely. No DNA is shown, since the ends of the CDR3 on it are uncertain; the CDR3 is the one TCRdb lists. The V gene is TRBV7-9, the J gene TRBJ2-7; TRBD1 reflects the table's D call only, with no check against the DNA. In germline, CDR1 is SEHNR, CDR2 FQNEAQ (reference sequence). Inclusive of both ends, the CDR3 amounts to 13 amino acids. The CDR3 is CASSLEAGYSQKL.

The chain has TRBV12-3 or TRBV12-4 and TRBJ1-6; D perhaps matches TRBD1 (5 bases). The V gene lost 5 bases and the J gene lost 5 bases, with 10 bases spanning the gap. CDR3 size: 14 residues. The CDR3 here is CASSRTLNNSPLHF. The CDR3 DNA reads as TGTGCCAGCAGTCGGACACTCAATAATTCACCCCTCCACTTT.

V and J are TRBV20-1 and TRBJ1-4, with TRBD1 matching 9 bases. This CDR3 is 14 amino acids long. Germline values: CDR1 DFQATT, CDR2 SNEGSKA (reference sequence). The ends lost 6 bases at V and 5 bases at J; junction bases unmatched: 7. CDR3 region: CSAKTGGENEKLFF. The DNA of the CDR3 is TGCAGTGCAAAGACAGGGGGAGAGAATGAAAAACTGTTTTTT.

This clonotype has just a few counts. The gene calls are TRBV18 and TRBJ2-3; no firm D call. Trimming left V 3 bases short and J 1 base short, with 17 bases between. Germline V CDR1 and CDR2: KGHSH, LQKENI. The CDR3 extends over 17 amino acids. The CDR3 loop reads CASSPRRTRAGTDTQYF. The CDR3 DNA reads as TGTGCCAGCTCACCGAGGCGGACCCGCGCCGGCACAGATACGCAGTATTTT.

This clonotype was seen at least ten times. J is TRBJ2-5 and V is TRBV10-3; a weak D match, TRBD1 (5 bases). Trimming removed 2 bases from V and 5 bases from J, with 9 bases in between. This CDR3 comprises 13 residues. Germline values: CDR1 ENHRY, CDR2 SYGVKD. CDR3 region: CAISEQGPETQYF. The DNA for the CDR3 is TGTGCCATCAGTGAGCAGGGTCCCGAGACCCAGTACTTC.

This clonotype has only a few counts. The V call is TRBV7-9, the J call TRBJ1-1; D not resolved. V was shortened by 3 bases and J by 4 bases, with 9 bases between the two germline ends. The germline V gene has CDR1 SEHNR and CDR2 FQNEAQ (reference sequence). The CDR3 covers 13 residues. Written as DNA, the CDR3 is TGTGCCAGCAGCTTCGTTGGGCCCACTGAAGCTTTCTTT. It yields the protein CASSFVGPTEAFF.

The rearrangement joins TRBV5-1 to TRBJ1-1; D unclear. From germline, CDR1 is SGHRS and CDR2 YFSETQ. Trimming took off 4 bases at V and 0 bases at J, with 10 bases between the two ends. CDR3 size: 14 residues. The DNA of the CDR3 is TGCGCCAGCAGCATGGACGGATTGAACACTGAAGCTTTCTTT. Amino acids: CASSMDGLNTEAFF.

This clonotype was seen a handful of times. The chain has TRBV7-2 and TRBJ2-4; D not certain. Germline V gives CDR1 SGHTA, CDR2 FQGNSA. The V and J ends lost 5 bases and 2 bases respectively, with 13 bases between them. The CDR3 covers 15 residues. The CDR3 spells CASSQSVGTKNIQYF. The DNA for the CDR3 is TGTGCCAGCAGCCAAAGCGTGGGTACCAAAAACATTCAGTACTTC.

The CDR3 DNA reads as TGTGCCACCCGCCAAAACGGGGGGGCCCTCCCCACCGGGGAGCTGTTTTTT. Residues: CATRQNGGALPTGELFF. V and J are TRBV5-5 and TRBJ2-2; TRBD2 matches 8 bases. J lost 4 bases, V lost 9 bases, and 17 bases had no gene match. CDR3 length: 17 residues. From germline, CDR1 is SGHKS and CDR2 YYEKEE (reference sequence).

The gene calls are TRBV12-3 or TRBV12-4 and TRBJ1-2, with no clear D. V lost 5 bases and J 0 bases, leaving 10 bases between the germline ends. The CDR3 has 14 residues. The CDR3 nucleotides read TGTGCCAGCAGTCCAGGAGTGACTAACTATGGCTACACCTTC. It is translated as CASSPGVTNYGYTF.

This clonotype was found many times. V is TRBV25-1 and J is TRBJ1-6, with D possibly matching TRBD1 (5 bases). V shed 4 bases and J shed 9 bases, with 7 bases lying between them. Germline V gene lookup returns CDR1 MGHDK and CDR2 SYGVNS. The CDR3 is 12 amino acids. The CDR3 coding sequence is TGTGCCAGCAGTGGACAGAGTTCACCCCTCCACTTT. Translating gives CASSGQSSPLHF.

This clonotype turned up a few times. The genes are TRBV28 and TRBJ2-3; a weak D match, TRBD2 (5 bases). Germline CDR1 reads MDHEN; CDR2 reads SYDVKM. The ends were cut back, 3 bases at V and 3 bases at J, with 7 bases in the middle. CDR3 length: 13 residues. As DNA, the CDR3 is TGTGCCAGCAGTTTGGACTTAACAGATACGCAGTATTTT. It translates to CASSLDLTDTQYF.

The rearrangement links TRBV6-2 or TRBV6-3 to TRBJ1-1; D perhaps matches TRBD1 (5 bases). Germline CDR1 is MNHEY and CDR2 is SVGEGT. Trimming removed 8 bases from V and 3 bases from J, with 22 bases in between. This CDR3 spans 16 amino acids. CDR3 region: CASPRGTGHADTEAFF. In DNA form, the CDR3 reads TGTGCCAGCCCCCGGGGGACGGGTCATGCGGACACTGAAGCTTTCTTT.

In its sample, this clonotype was seen many times. V gene TRBV5-1 combines with J gene TRBJ2-3, with D perhaps TRBD2 (6 bases). The CDR3 loop spans 13 amino acids. The ends were cut back, 5 bases at V and 3 bases at J, with 10 bases in the middle. Germline values: CDR1 SGHRS, CDR2 YFSETQ. The CDR3 sequence is CASSLRGTDTQYF. Here the CDR3 DNA reads TGCGCCAGCAGTTTACGGGGGACAGATACGCAGTATTTT.